This entry concerns a single T cell receptor (beta chain). This sample stems from a study of shared clonotypes between healthy human individuals. Germline values: CDR1 SGHTA, CDR2 FQGTGA. This CDR3 region has 15 residues. V dropped 6 bases and J dropped 5; count of bases not matched to a gene: 5. TCRdb's copy holds only in-frame clones and misses some; the assay was immunoSEQ multiplex PCR. The sample includes just over 2,000,000 clones, 85% to 95% of them seen just once. The sample was naive CD4+ T cells sorted from blood. Subset defined: CD45RA+ positively selected. This TCR came from a man between 18 and 35 years old in good health. The chain couples TRBV7-3 to TRBJ1-6; 9 bases line up with TRBD1. CDR3 DNA sequence: TGTGCCAGCAGGCTACAGGGGGCTAATAATTCACCCCTCCACTTT. This gives the protein CASRLQGANNSPLHF.